This T cell receptor beta chain was obtained from a study of OX40 agonist ivuxolimab in advanced cancers. Overall study: With ivuxolimab, an agonistic anti-OX40 (CD134) antibody, patients were treated. Eligibility admitted prior anti-PD-1, anti-PD-L1 or anti-CTLA-4 therapy; approximately 40% had some. Partial responses were achieved by three patients, of whom one had hepatocellular carcinoma and two had cutaneous melanoma. Enrolled patients in dose escalation had cancers that were hepatocellular carcinoma, melanoma, renal cell or head and neck cancer.

Assay: immunoSEQ multiplex PCR; the TCRdb copy retains only in-frame clones and omits some. The sample comprises about 36,000 clones, about 78% of which are singletons, and about a fifth rests with the top ten. This clone was seen more than once but under ten times. The CDR3 is 15 residues long. CDR1 is SGHVS, CDR2 FNYEAQ, per germline. V was cut by 0 bases and J by 1 base, with 10 bases left in between. This chain connects TRBV7-6 to TRBJ2-7, with unresolved D. The specimen was CD4+ or CD8+ T cells sorted from blood, collected in a trial of the OX40 agonist ivuxolimab. The TCR was taken from an adult with an advanced solid tumor such as melanoma, head and neck, liver or kidney cancer. In nucleotides, the CDR3 is TGTGCCAGCAGCTTAGCGACCCAAGGATCCTACGAGCAGTACTTC. Translation gives CASSLATQGSYEQYF.